This entry lists 10 T cell receptor beta chains sequenced from one sample in a study of T cell responses to AZD1222 COVID-19 vaccine. The assay was immunoSEQ multiplex PCR, and TCRdb's table has in-frame clones only and misses some. The table includes around 150,000 clones, roughly 90% detected once. The material sequenced was peripheral blood, taken on day 0 of AZD1222 vaccination. Receptors originate from an adult in good health.

The chain combines TRBV10-2 with TRBJ1-3; D not resolved. The CDR3 totals 14 residues. The germline CDR1 and CDR2 sequences are WSHSY and SAAADI. Trimming cost V 8 bases and J 0 bases, with 11 bases left between them. In DNA form, the CDR3 reads TGCGCCAGCTCTGGAGATAGCTCTGGAAACACCATATATTTT. This gives the protein CASSGDSSGNTIYF.

The chain is built from TRBV28 and TRBJ1-6; D is unresolved. The germline V gene has CDR1 MDHEN and CDR2 SYDVKM. This CDR3 contains 16 residues. Trimming stripped 3 bases from V and 0 bases from J, with 9 bases between. CDR3 sequence (DNA): TGTGCCAGCAGTTTCGGGGTCTACTCCTATAATTCACCCCTCCACTTT. Translated, it gives CASSFGVYSYNSPLHF.

The J gene is TRBJ1-4, the V gene TRBV5-4; 9 bases are a match to TRBD1. J was trimmed by 8 bases and V by 4 bases; bases with no gene match: 6. Germline CDR1 is SGHNT and CDR2 is YYREEE (reference sequence). This CDR3 region has 14 residues. The CDR3 reads CASSPGTGWEKLFF. Written as DNA, the CDR3 is TGTGCCAGCAGCCCCGGGACAGGGTGGGAAAAACTGTTTTTT.

On this clone itself: Germline and junction disagree at one end, which may indicate a read error. J is TRBJ2-5 and V is TRBV7-7; D is undetermined. Germline CDR1 is SSHAT and CDR2 is FNYEAQ (reference sequence). CDR3 size: 15 residues. The CDR3 protein is CASSLGRPHQETQYF. CDR3 coding DNA: TGTGCTAGCAGCTTAGGACGACCGCACCAAGAGACCCAGTACTTC.

This clone was observed a few times. The chain combines TRBV6-6 with TRBJ1-1; D not resolved. Trimming pared 7 bases from V and 4 bases from J, leaving 7 bases between. CDR3 length: 11 amino acids. Germline V gene data show CDR1 as MNHNY and CDR2 as SVGAGI (reference sequence). Here the CDR3 DNA reads TGTGCCAGCAATACGGGCACTGAAGCTTTCTTT. Translating gives CASNTGTEAFF.

V usage is TRBV19 and J usage is TRBJ2-7; a possible D gene is TRBD2 (6 bases). The length of the CDR3 is 14 residues. Deletions cut 5 bases from V and 4 bases from J, with 15 bases between. Germline CDR1 and CDR2: LNHDA and SQIVND (reference sequence). In nucleotides, the CDR3 is TGTGCCAGTAGTCCCTCAGCGGGTAGGTACGAGCAGTACTTC. Amino acid sequence: CASSPSAGRYEQYF.

The rearrangement joins TRBV2 to TRBJ2-7; D perhaps matches TRBD2 (5 bases). The CDR3 has 14 amino acids. CDR1 is SNHLY and CDR2 is FYNNEI in the germline V gene. V lost 5 bases and J lost 3, with 14 bases in between. CDR3 residues: CASSTGVGSYEQYF. CDR3 coding DNA: TGTGCCAGCAGTACCGGGGTGGGAAGCTACGAGCAGTACTTC.

V gene TRBV7-2 combines with J gene TRBJ2-7, with TRBD2 matching 13 bases. Germline V gene sequence: CDR1 SGHTA, CDR2 FQGNSA. The CDR3 has 17 residues. J gave up 5 bases and V 0 bases, and 7 bases lay outside the gene matches. CDR3 sequence: CASSLAQGTSGTNEQYF. In DNA form, the CDR3 reads TGTGCCAGCAGCTTAGCCCAAGGGACTAGCGGGACGAACGAGCAGTACTTC.

V is TRBV15 and J is TRBJ2-2; TRBD2 agrees at 16 bases. The CDR3 runs 19 residues. V shed 3 bases, J shed 1 base, and the junction held 5 bases outside the gene matches. Germline assignment: CDR1 LNHNV and CDR2 YYDKDF (reference sequence). CDR3 in DNA: TGTGCCACCAGCAGGGGACTAGCGGGGGGGCCATGGAACACCGGGGAGCTGTTTTTT. Amino acids: CATSRGLAGGPWNTGELFF.

V usage is TRBV11-2 and J usage is TRBJ1-2, with no clear D. The CDR3 runs to 16 residues. The germline CDR1 and CDR2 sequences are SGHAT and FQNNGV. Trimming took 0 bases from V and 0 from J, leaving 11 bases between them. CDR3 amino acids: CASSLDWRASNYGYTF. In nucleotides, the CDR3 is TGTGCCAGCAGCTTAGATTGGCGGGCGTCTAACTATGGCTACACCTTC. The full variable domain, its missing parts supplied by reference TRBV11-2 and TRBJ1-2, is EAGVAQSPRYKIIEKRQSVAFWCNPISGHATLYWYQQILGQGPKLLIQFQNNGVVDDSQLPKDRFSAERLKGVDSTLKIQPAKLEDSAVYLCASSLDWRASNYGYTFGSGTRLTVV.